The 3 T cell receptor beta chains below come from one sample, sequenced in a study of monozygotic twins with inflammatory bowel disease. TCRdb reanalyzed the 5' RACE reads, giving one entry per CDR3 protein sequence and no DNA. The sample shows some 400,000 distinct CDR3 sequences, and 2.4% sits with its ten largest clones. The sequenced sample was blood. These receptors were obtained from a human donor with ulcerative colitis or Crohn's disease, or a healthy co-twin of an affected twin (not recorded which).

The CDR3: CASSSVAGELFF. This sequence joins TRBV12-3 or TRBV12-4 and TRBJ2-2. This CDR3 has 12 amino acids.

The chain uses TRBV28 and TRBJ2-7; TCRdb indicates TRBD1, and absent DNA this call remains unverified. This CDR3 has 18 amino acids. Germline V gene lookup returns CDR1 MDHEN and CDR2 SYDVKM. The chain's CDR3 is CASSVPQGSKGVSYEQYF.

V and J are TRBV20-1 and TRBJ1-5. The CDR3 has 12 residues. Germline CDR1 and CDR2: DFQATT and SNEGSKA (reference sequence). The CDR3 sequence: CSARVSNQPQHF.